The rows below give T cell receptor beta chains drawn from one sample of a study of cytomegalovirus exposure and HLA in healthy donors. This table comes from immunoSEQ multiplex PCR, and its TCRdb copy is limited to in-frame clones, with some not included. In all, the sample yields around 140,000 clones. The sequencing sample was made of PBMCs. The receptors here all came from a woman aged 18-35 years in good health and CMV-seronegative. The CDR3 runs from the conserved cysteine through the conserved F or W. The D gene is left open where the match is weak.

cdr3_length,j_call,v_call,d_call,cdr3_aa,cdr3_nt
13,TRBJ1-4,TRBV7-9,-,CASSMDMWEKLFF,TGTGCCAGCAGCATGGACATGTGGGAAAAACTGTTTTTT
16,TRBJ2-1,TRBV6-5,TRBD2,CASSYYSGSSYNEQFF,TGTGCCAGCAGTTACTATAGCGGGAGCTCCTACAATGAGCAGTTCTTC
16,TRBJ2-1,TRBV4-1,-,CASRNPGTQTYNEQFF,TGCGCCAGCAGAAACCCCGGGACTCAGACCTACAATGAGCAGTTCTTC
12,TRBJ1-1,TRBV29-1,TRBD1,CSVSQGRPEAFF,TGCAGCGTATCACAGGGGAGGCCTGAAGCTTTCTTT
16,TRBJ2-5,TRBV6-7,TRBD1,CASSYSKTGDQETQYF,TGTGCCAGCAGCTACTCGAAGACAGGGGACCAAGAGACCCAGTACTTC
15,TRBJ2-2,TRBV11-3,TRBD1,CASSFGTGFAGELFF,TGTGCCAGCAGCTTCGGGACAGGGTTTGCCGGGGAGCTGTTTTTT
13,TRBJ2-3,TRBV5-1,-,CASSVSHTDTQYF,TGCGCCAGCAGCGTGTCCCACACAGATACGCAGTATTTT
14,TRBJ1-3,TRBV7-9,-,CASSLLQAGNTIYF,TGTGCCAGCAGCTTACTACAGGCGGGGAACACCATATATTTT
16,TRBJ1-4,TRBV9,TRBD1,CASSQMTGAMSEKLFF,TGTGCCAGCAGCCAGATGACAGGGGCCATGAGTGAAAAACTGTTTTTT
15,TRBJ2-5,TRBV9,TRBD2,CASSDRLAGDGTQYF,TGTGCCAGCAGCGATAGACTAGCGGGCGACGGGACCCAGTACTTC
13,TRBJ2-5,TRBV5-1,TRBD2,CASSPGGIETQYF,TGCGCCAGCAGCCCGGGAGGGATAGAGACCCAGTACTTC
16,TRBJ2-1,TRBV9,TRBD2,CASSVEANRGVNEQFF,TGTGCCAGCAGCGTAGAAGCAAACCGGGGGGTCAATGAGCAGTTCTTC
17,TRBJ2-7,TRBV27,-,CASSLGVTSRGGYEQYF,TGTGCCAGCAGTTTAGGAGTGACTAGCAGAGGGGGATACGAGCAGTACTTC
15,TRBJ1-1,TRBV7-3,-,CASSLTWGPNTEAFF,TGTGCCAGCAGCTTAACGTGGGGGCCGAACACTGAAGCTTTCTTT
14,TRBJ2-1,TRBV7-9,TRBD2,CASRVSGKENEQFF,TGTGCCAGCCGTGTGAGCGGGAAAGAAAATGAGCAGTTCTTC
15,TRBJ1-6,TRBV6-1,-,CASRAGLGYNSPLHF,TGTGCCAGCAGAGCAGGGTTAGGCTATAATTCACCCCTCCACTTT